Listed below are T cell receptor beta chains from one sample, sequenced in a study of T cell responses to AZD1222 COVID-19 vaccine. Profiling relied on immunoSEQ multiplex PCR, and the TCRdb table lists in-frame clones only, not all of them. This sample has approximately 300,000 clones, with 85% to 95% found just once. Sample: peripheral blood, taken 28 days after the second AZD1222 dose. The origin of the receptors is an adult who received the AZD1222 COVID-19 vaccine. Both conserved end residues are part of each CDR3. D genes are given only for firm matches. Not every row has a clone size; where given, it reads once, few, many or a size class.

V	D	size	J	DNA	CDR3
TRBV24-1	.	.	TRBJ2-3	TGTGCCACCAGTGAGGGGAGCACAGATACGCAGTATTTT	CATSEGSTDTQYF
TRBV19	.	once	TRBJ1-2	TGTGCCAGTAGACCCCAAATGGGGGTCTATGGCTACACCTTC	CASRPQMGVYGYTF
TRBV20-1	.	.	TRBJ1-4	TGCAGTGCTAGTCCCGGACCCAATGAAAAACTGTTTTTT	CSASPGPNEKLFF
TRBV21-1	.	.	TRBJ2-3	TGTGCCAGCAGCAAAGACCTTGTCAGGGCGCCGCTTACGCAGTATTTT	CASSKDLVRAPLTQYF
TRBV7-8	.	.	TRBJ2-7	TGTGCCAGCAGCGATAGGGGGTGGGGTTACGAGCAGTACTTC	CASSDRGWGYEQYF
TRBV2	.	.	TRBJ2-4	TGTGCCAGTTCCTTAGAAGGGGGAGGAGTCAAAAACATTCAGTACTTC	CASSLEGGGVKNIQYF
TRBV5-1	.	few	TRBJ1-5	TGCGCCAGCAGCTTGGGGGGTCAAGGGGATCAGCCCCAGCATTTT	CASSLGGQGDQPQHF
TRBV5-1	TRBD1	once	TRBJ1-1	TGCGCCAGCAGCATCAGGGGACAGGGGCGTCCGAACACTGAAGCTTTCTTT	CASSIRGQGRPNTEAFF
TRBV23-1	.	.	TRBJ1-1	TGCGCCAGCAACCGGCAGGGCTGGGGCACTGAAGCTTTCTTT	CASNRQGWGTEAFF
TRBV7-2	TRBD1	once	TRBJ1-2	TGTGCCAGCAGCTTAGGGTTACAGGGGACTAGTAGAGGCTACACCTTC	CASSLGLQGTSRGYTF
TRBV12-2	.	.	TRBJ2-3	TGTGCAAGTCGCTTCCTCCGGCCGACTAGCCTCACAGATACGCAGTATTTT	CASRFLRPTSLTDTQYF
TRBV27	TRBD1	once	TRBJ2-7	TGTGCCAGCAGTTTCCGCAGGGGGTCCTACGAGCAGTACTTC	CASSFRRGSYEQYF
TRBV2	.	.	TRBJ2-2	TGTGCCAGCAGTGGGGAAGTGGGCCCCTTAACCGGGGAGCTGTTTTTT	CASSGEVGPLTGELFF
TRBV5-1	.	.	TRBJ2-3	TGCGCCAGCAGCTCGGCTATCCAAGATACGCAGTATTTT	CASSSAIQDTQYF
TRBV5-4	TRBD2	.	TRBJ2-7	TGTGCCAGCAGCTTCACTAGCGGGAGCGAAGAGCAGTACTTC	CASSFTSGSEEQYF
TRBV7-2	.	.	TRBJ2-2	TGTGCCAGCAGCTTAATGGCGGAGTACACCGGGGAGCTGTTTTTT	CASSLMAEYTGELFF
TRBV18	TRBD1	once	TRBJ2-3	TGTGCCAGCTCACGAGACAGGGGAGATACGCAGTATTTT	CASSRDRGDTQYF
TRBV28	TRBD1	.	TRBJ1-6	TGTGCCAGCAGGGATTCCTCCGGGACAGGGGATTGGCCCCTCCACTTT	CASRDSSGTGDWPLHF
TRBV7-9	TRBD1	.	TRBJ1-2	TGTGCCAGCAGCGGTAACGGAAGACAGGGGGACTATGGCTACACCTTC	CASSGNGRQGDYGYTF
TRBV10-3	.	once	TRBJ2-7	TGTGCCATCAGTGACCAGACAGGCAGTATATACGAGCAGTACTTC	CAISDQTGSIYEQYF
TRBV6-1	.	.	TRBJ2-7	TGTGCCAGCAGTGAAGTTATTTTCCCCTACGAGCAGTACTTC	CASSEVIFPYEQYF
TRBV4-2	TRBD2	.	TRBJ2-7	TGTGCCAGCAGCCGAGCGGGGAGCCCCTACGAGCAGTACTTC	CASSRAGSPYEQYF
TRBV7-9	.	.	TRBJ1-2	TGTGCCAGCAGCCTGCAAGGGACCTATGGCTACACCTTC	CASSLQGTYGYTF